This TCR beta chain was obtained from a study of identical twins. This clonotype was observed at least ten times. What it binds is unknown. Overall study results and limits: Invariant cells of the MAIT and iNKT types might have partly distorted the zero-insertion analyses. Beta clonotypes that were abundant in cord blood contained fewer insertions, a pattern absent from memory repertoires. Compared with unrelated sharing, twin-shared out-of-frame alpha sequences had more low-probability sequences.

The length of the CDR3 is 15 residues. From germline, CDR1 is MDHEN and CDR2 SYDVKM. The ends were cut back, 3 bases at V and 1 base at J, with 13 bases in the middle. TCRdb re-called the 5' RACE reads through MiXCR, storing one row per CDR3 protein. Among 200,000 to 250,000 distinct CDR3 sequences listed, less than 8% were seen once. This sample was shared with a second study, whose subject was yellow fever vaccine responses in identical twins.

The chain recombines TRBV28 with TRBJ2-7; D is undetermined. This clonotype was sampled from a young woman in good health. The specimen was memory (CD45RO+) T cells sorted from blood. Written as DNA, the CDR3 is TGTGCCAGCAGTTTGCTCCCTGCTGAGTCCTACGAGCAGTACTTC. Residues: CASSLLPAESYEQYF.